This T cell receptor (beta chain) came from a study of blood T cell repertoires in COVID-19. Study-wide context: Material from acute and convalescent COVID-19 was sourced from the United States, Italy and Spain. Sources were T cells, B-cell-depleted T cells, or PBMCs; the material itself was cDNA or gDNA.

In the source study's methods: From reference gene primer amplification, estimates of nucleated cell counts were derived. Method: immunoSEQ multiplex PCR; TCRdb's copy keeps in-frame clones and lacks some. V, J and clone size reflect that table, while D and trimming were determined from the DNA. Counted here are about 46,000 clones, about 89% occurring once; the ten biggest clones make up approximately 16%. V gave up 6 bases and J gave up 5 bases, with 17 bases separating them. The CDR3 is 14 residues long. Looked up from germline, CDR1 is SNHLY and CDR2 is FYNNEI. This clone was recorded only once. The receptor was derived from a human donor in a cohort sampled during active COVID-19. J is TRBJ2-7 and V is TRBV2; D perhaps matches TRBD2 (7 bases). Input material: peripheral blood. CDR3 nucleotides: TGTGCCAGCAGCTCCCCGGGGGGCCCGGACGAGCAGTACTTC. Encoded protein: CASSSPGGPDEQYF.